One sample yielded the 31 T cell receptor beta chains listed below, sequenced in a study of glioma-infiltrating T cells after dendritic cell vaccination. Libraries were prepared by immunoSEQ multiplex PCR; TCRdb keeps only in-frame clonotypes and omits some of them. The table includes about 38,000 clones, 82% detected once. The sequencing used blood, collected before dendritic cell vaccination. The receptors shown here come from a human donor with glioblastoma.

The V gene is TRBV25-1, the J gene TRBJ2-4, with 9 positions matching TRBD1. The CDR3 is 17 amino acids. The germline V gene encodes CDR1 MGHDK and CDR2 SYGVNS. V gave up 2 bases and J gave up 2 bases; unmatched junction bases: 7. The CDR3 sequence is CASSETLTGGPKNIQYF. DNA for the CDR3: TGTGCCAGCAGTGAAACCCTTACAGGGGGCCCCAAAAACATTCAGTACTTC.

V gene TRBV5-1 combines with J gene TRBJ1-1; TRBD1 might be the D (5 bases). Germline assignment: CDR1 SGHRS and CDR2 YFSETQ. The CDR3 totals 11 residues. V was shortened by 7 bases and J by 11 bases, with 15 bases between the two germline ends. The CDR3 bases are TGCGCCAGCCGGAGCGGGGGGGTGGCTTTCTTT. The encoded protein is CASRSGGVAFF. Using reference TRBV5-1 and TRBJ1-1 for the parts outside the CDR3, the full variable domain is KAGVTQTPRYLIKTRGQQVTLSCSPISGHRSVSWYQQTPGQGLQFLFEYFSETQRNKGNFPGRFSGRQFSNSRSEMNVSTLELGDSALYLCASRSGGVAFFGQGTRLTVV.

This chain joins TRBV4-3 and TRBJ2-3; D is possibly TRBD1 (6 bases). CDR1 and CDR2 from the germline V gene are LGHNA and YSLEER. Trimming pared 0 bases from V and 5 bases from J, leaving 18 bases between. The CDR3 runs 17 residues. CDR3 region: CASSQEGHAIGIDTQYF. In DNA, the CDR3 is TGCGCCAGCAGCCAAGAGGGACACGCTATAGGCATAGATACGCAGTATTTT.

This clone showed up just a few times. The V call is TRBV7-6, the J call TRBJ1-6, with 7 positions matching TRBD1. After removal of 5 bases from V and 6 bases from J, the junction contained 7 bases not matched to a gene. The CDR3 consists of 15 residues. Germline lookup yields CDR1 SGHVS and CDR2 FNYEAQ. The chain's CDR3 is CASSDGTAGNSPLHF. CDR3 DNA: TGTGCCAGCAGCGACGGGACAGCTGGTAATTCACCCCTCCACTTT.

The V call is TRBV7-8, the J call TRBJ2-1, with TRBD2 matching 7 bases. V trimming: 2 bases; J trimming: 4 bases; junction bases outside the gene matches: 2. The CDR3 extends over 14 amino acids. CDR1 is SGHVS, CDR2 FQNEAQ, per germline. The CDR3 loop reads CASSLSGGYNEQFF. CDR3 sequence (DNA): TGTGCCAGCAGCTTATCCGGGGGGTACAATGAGCAGTTCTTC.

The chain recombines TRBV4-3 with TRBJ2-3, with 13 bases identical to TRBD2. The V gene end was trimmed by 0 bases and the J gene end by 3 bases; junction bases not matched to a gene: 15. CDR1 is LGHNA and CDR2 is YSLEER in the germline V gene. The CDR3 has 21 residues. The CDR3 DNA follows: TGCGCCAGCAGCCAAGATTGGTGGGGCCCGACTAGCGGGGGGAGTACAGATACGCAGTATTTT. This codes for CASSQDWWGPTSGGSTDTQYF.

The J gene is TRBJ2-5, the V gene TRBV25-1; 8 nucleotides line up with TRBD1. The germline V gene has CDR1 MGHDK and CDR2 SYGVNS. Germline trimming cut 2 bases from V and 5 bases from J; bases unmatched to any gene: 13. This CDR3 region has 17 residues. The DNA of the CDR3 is TGTGCCAGCAGTGAAGGTCCCCCCGCAGGGGGCTCGGAGACCCAGTACTTC. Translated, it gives CASSEGPPAGGSETQYF.

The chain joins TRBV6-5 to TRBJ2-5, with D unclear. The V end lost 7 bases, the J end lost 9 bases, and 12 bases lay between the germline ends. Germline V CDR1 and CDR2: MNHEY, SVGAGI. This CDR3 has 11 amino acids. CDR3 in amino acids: CASTNGQAQYF. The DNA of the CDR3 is TGTGCCAGCACAAACGGCCAGGCCCAGTACTTC.

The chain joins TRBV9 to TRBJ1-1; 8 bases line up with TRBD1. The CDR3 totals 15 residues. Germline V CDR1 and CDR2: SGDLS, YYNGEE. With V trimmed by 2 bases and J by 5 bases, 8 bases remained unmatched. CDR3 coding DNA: TGTGCCAGCAGCGTCGACAGGGGTTCGTATACTGAAGCTTTCTTT. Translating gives CASSVDRGSYTEAFF.

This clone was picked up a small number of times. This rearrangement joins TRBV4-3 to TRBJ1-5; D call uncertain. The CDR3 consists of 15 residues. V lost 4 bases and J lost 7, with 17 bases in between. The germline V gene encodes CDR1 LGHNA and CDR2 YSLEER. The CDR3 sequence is CASSPVLLGAQPQHF. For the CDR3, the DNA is TGCGCCAGCAGCCCAGTGCTTTTGGGCGCCCAGCCCCAGCATTTT.

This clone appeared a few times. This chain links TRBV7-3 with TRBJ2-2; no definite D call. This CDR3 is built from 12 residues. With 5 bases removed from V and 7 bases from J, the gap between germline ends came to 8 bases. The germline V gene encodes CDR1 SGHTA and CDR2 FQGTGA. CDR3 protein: CASSRSGGELFF. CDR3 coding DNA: TGTGCCAGCAGCCGATCGGGCGGGGAGCTGTTTTTT.

CDR3 bases: TGTGCCAGCAGTGATGGCCCCTACGAGCAGTACTTC. Protein: CASSDGPYEQYF. The rearrangement links TRBV6-5 to TRBJ2-7; D is unclear. The CDR3 has 12 amino acids. V lost 5 bases and J lost 2, with 7 bases in between. Germline V CDR1 and CDR2: MNHEY, SVGAGI.

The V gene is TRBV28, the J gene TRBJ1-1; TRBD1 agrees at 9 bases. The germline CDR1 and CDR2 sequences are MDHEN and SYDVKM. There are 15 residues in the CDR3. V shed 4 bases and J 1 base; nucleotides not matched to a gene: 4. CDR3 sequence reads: CASSSWTGANTEAFF. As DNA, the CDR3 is TGTGCCAGCAGTTCTTGGACAGGGGCGAACACTGAAGCTTTCTTT.

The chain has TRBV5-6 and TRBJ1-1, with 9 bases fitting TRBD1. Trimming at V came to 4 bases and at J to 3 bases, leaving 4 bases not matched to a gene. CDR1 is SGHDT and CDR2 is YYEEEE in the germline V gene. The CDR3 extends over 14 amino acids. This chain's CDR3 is CASSTDRGYTEAFF. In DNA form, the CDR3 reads TGTGCCAGCAGCACGGACAGGGGTTACACTGAAGCTTTCTTT.

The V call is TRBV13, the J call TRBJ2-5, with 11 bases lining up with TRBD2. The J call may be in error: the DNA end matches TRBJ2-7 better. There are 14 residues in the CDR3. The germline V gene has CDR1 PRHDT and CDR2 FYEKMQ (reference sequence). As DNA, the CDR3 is TGTGCCAGCAGCTTAACTAGCGGGGGCTACGAGCAGTACTTC. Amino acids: CASSLTSGGYEQYF.

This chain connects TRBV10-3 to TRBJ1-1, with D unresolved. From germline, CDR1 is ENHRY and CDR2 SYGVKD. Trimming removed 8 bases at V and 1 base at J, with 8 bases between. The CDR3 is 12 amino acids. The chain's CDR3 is CAIGTPNTEAFF. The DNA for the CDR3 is TGTGCCATCGGTACACCGAACACTGAAGCTTTCTTT.

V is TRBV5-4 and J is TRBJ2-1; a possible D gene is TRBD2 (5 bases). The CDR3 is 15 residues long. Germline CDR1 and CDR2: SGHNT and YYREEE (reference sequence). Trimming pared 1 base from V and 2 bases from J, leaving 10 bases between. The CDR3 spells CASSLIRGAYNEQFF. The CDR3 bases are TGTGCCAGCAGCTTGATCCGGGGAGCCTACAATGAGCAGTTCTTC.

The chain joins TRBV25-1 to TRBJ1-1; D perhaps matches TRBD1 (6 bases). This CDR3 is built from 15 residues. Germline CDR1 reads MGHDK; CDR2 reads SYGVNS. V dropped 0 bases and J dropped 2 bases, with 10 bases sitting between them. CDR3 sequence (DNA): TGTGCCAGCAGTGAATATCGGACAGCCAACACTGAAGCTTTCTTT. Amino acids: CASSEYRTANTEAFF.

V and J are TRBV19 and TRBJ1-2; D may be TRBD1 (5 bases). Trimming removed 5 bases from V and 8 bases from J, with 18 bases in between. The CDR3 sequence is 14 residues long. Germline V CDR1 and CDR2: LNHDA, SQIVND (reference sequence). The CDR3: CASSGGAPWGGYTF. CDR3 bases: TGTGCCAGTAGTGGTGGCGCCCCATGGGGCGGCTACACCTTC.

CDR3 residues: CASSPSRPTSTDTQYF. CDR3 coding DNA: TGTGCCAGTAGTCCCAGCAGACCGACTAGCACAGATACGCAGTATTTT. The chain recombines TRBV19 with TRBJ2-3; no clear D gene. The CDR3 totals 16 residues. Between the trimmed V and J ends, which lost 5 bases and 0 bases, there was a span of 15 bases. Germline loops: CDR1 LNHDA, CDR2 SQIVND (reference sequence).

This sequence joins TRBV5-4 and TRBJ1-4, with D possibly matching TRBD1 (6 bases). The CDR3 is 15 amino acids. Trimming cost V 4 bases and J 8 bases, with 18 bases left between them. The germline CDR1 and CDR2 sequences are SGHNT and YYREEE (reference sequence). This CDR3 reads CASSLPGERYEKLFF. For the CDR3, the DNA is TGTGCCAGCAGCCTACCAGGGGAGCGATACGAAAAACTGTTTTTT.

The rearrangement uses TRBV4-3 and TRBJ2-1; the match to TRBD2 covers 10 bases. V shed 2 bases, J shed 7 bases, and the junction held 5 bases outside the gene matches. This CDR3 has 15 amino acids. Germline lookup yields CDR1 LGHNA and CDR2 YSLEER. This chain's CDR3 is CASSQQREGPNEQFF. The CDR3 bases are TGCGCCAGCAGCCAACAGCGGGAGGGTCCTAATGAGCAGTTCTTC.

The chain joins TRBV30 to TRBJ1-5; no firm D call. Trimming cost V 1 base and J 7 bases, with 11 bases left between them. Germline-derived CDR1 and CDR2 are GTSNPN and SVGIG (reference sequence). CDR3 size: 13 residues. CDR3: CAWSGGSSQPQHF. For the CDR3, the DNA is TGTGCCTGGAGTGGAGGGAGCAGCCAGCCCCAGCATTTT.

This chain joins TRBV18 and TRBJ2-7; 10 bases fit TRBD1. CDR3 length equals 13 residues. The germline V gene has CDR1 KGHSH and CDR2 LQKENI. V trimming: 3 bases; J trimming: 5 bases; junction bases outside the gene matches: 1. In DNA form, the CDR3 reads TGTGCCAGCTCACCGGGACAGGGGAACGAGCAGTACTTC. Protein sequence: CASSPGQGNEQYF.

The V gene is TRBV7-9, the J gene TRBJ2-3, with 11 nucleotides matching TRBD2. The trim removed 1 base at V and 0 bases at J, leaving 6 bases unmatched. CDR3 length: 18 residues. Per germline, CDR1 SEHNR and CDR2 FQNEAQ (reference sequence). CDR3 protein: CASSLGVRLAGSTDTQYF. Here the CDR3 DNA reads TGTGCCAGCAGCTTAGGGGTAAGACTAGCGGGGAGCACAGATACGCAGTATTTT.

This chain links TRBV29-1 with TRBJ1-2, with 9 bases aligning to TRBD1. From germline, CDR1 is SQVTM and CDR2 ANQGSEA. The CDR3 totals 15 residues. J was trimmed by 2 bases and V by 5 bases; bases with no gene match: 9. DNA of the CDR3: TGCAGCGTTTCGTTTGGACAGGGGTTAAACTATGGCTACACCTTC. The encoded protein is CSVSFGQGLNYGYTF. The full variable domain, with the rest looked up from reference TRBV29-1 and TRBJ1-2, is SAVISQKPSRDICQRGTSLTIQCQVDSQVTMMFWYRQQPGQSLTLIATANQGSEATYESGFVIDKFPISRPNLTFSTLTVSNMSPEDSSIYLCSVSFGQGLNYGYTFGSGTRLTVV.

CDR3 residues: CASRSLAADTDTQYF. CDR3 in DNA: TGTGCCAGCAGATCCCTAGCGGCAGACACAGATACGCAGTATTTT. The chain couples TRBV7-6 to TRBJ2-3; TRBD2 aligns across 7 bases. Trimming cost V 6 bases and J 2 bases; bases outside gene matches: 8. This CDR3 region has 15 residues. Per germline, CDR1 SGHVS and CDR2 FNYEAQ.

The CDR3 DNA sequence: TGTGCCAGCAGCTTTCCCACCGGGGAGCAGTTCTTC. This gives the protein CASSFPTGEQFF. The rearrangement uses TRBV5-6 and TRBJ2-1; no definite D call. CDR3 size: 12 residues. Germline V gene data show CDR1 as SGHDT and CDR2 as YYEEEE. The V end lost 2 bases, the J end lost 10 bases, and 10 bases lay between the germline ends.

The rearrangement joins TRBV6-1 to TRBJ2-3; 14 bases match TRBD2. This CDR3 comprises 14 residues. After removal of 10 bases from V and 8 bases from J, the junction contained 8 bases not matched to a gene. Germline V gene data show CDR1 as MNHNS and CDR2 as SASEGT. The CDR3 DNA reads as TGTGCCATTCGACTAGCGGGGGGGCCGGGTACGCAGTATTTT. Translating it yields CAIRLAGGPGTQYF.

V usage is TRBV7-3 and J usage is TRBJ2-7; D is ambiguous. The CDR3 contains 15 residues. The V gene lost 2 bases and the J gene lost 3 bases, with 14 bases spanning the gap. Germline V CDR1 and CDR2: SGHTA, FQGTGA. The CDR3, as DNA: TGTGCCAGCAGCTTAGGTCCCGGGTCTGGCTACGAGCAGTACTTC. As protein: CASSLGPGSGYEQYF. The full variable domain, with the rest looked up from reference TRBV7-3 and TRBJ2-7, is GAGVSQTPSNKVTEKGKYVELRCDPISGHTALYWYRQSLGQGPEFLIYFQGTGAADDSGLPNDRFFAVRPEGSVSTLKIQRTERGDSAVYLCASSLGPGSGYEQYFGPGTRLTVT.

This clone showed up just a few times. Written as DNA, the CDR3 is TGTGCCAGCGGGCAGAACTATGGCTACACCTTC. This codes for CASGQNYGYTF. The chain joins TRBV6-5 to TRBJ1-2; D call uncertain. CDR3 length: 11 residues. Trimming pared 8 bases from V and 2 bases from J, leaving 6 bases between. In germline, CDR1 is MNHEY, CDR2 SVGAGI.